This entry lists 9 T cell receptor beta chains sequenced from one sample in a study of human T cells and chemical hapten exposure. Documented time point: patch test 2, 6 weeks after DPC sensitization. Treatment given: therapeutic diphenylcyclopropenone sensitization with weekly scalp DPC. TCRdb fed the RACE reads into MiXCR, producing one record per CDR3 protein. In the table there are roughly 140,000 distinct CDR3 sequences, 10% to 15% of which are singletons. The material sequenced was whole blood, taken in connection with sensitization to the hapten diphenylcyclopropenone (DPC). The receptors stem from a woman aged 50 to 60 with alopecia areata. Some clones in this sample may be carry-over from other donors' samples.

This clonotype occurred many times. The chain combines TRBV29-1 with TRBJ1-1; possibly TRBD1 for D (5 bases). CDR3 length: 13 residues. Germline CDR1 SQVTM, CDR2 ANQGSEA. V was pared by 3 bases and J by 7 bases, with 15 bases between. The CDR3 DNA reads as TGCAGCGTTGACCGGACACTTGGCGGTGAAGCTTTCTTT. Translated: CSVDRTLGGEAFF. Full variable domain (rest looked up from reference TRBV29-1 and TRBJ1-1): SAVISQKPSRDICQRGTSLTIQCQVDSQVTMMFWYRQQPGQSLTLIATANQGSEATYESGFVIDKFPISRPNLTFSTLTVSNMSPEDSSIYLCSVDRTLGGEAFFGQGTRLTVV.

The chain recombines TRBV7-2 with TRBJ2-3; perhaps D is TRBD1 or TRBD2 (5 bases each). The V end lost 8 bases, the J end lost 0 bases, and 15 bases lay between the germline ends. Looked up from germline, CDR1 is SGHTA and CDR2 is FQGNSA. The CDR3 extends over 15 amino acids. The DNA of the CDR3 is TGTGCCAGCCTGACAGACTACTCTAGCACAGATACGCAGTATTTT. Amino acids: CASLTDYSSTDTQYF.

Many counts were recorded for this clonotype. The genes are TRBV10-3 and TRBJ2-1; 9 bases are a match to TRBD1. The CDR3 extends over 14 amino acids. Germline V CDR1 and CDR2: ENHRY, SYGVKD. V shed 10 bases, J shed 2 bases, and the junction held 6 bases outside the gene matches. The CDR3 nucleotides are TGTGCCACTATGGGACAGGGACCCTACAATGAGCAGTTCTTC. This translates into CATMGQGPYNEQFF.

The V gene is TRBV3-1, the J gene TRBJ2-5; D is undetermined. The CDR3 has 16 amino acids. Trimming took 4 bases from V and 2 from J, leaving 17 bases between them. Germline assignment: CDR1 LGHDT and CDR2 YNNKEL (reference sequence). The CDR3 spells CASSLPLAVMQETQYF. The CDR3 region has the DNA TGTGCCAGCAGCCTCCCACTGGCAGTCATGCAAGAGACCCAGTACTTC.

This clonotype has more than one count but fewer than ten. The chain uses TRBV18 and TRBJ2-7; D uncertain. In germline, CDR1 is KGHSH, CDR2 LQKENI. V dropped 0 bases and J dropped 3 bases, with 6 bases sitting between them. There are 13 residues in the CDR3. Written as DNA, the CDR3 is TGTGCCAGCTCACCACCACTCGGCTACGAGCAGTACTTC. It codes for CASSPPLGYEQYF.

The chain carries TRBV30 and TRBJ1-5; D not resolved. CDR3 length equals 13 residues. Trimming removed 0 bases from V and 1 base from J, with 4 bases in between. CDR1 is GTSNPN and CDR2 is SVGIG in the germline V gene (reference sequence). CDR3: CAWSVQSNQPQHF. CDR3 in DNA: TGTGCCTGGAGTGTACAGAGCAATCAGCCCCAGCATTTT.

The gene calls are TRBV6-5 and TRBJ2-3; 11 positions agree with TRBD2. The CDR3 contains 20 residues. The V segment lost 0 bases and the J segment 2 bases; nucleotides outside the gene matches: 13. The germline V gene encodes CDR1 MNHEY and CDR2 SVGAGI. The CDR3 region is CASSYSTLSGTSGYTDTQYF. The DNA of the CDR3 is TGTGCCAGCAGTTACTCGACTCTCTCCGGGACTAGCGGATACACAGATACGCAGTATTTT.

This clonotype has at least ten counts. The V and J genes are TRBV20-1 and TRBJ1-5; 7 bases fit TRBD1. Germline loops: CDR1 DFQATT, CDR2 SNEGSKA (reference sequence). The V segment lost 1 base and the J segment 3 bases; nucleotides outside the gene matches: 12. This CDR3 has 17 amino acids. CDR3 sequence (DNA): TGCAGTGCTAGAGCCCTCGGGGAGGGGGCGACCAATCAGCCCCAGCATTTT. Translation gives CSARALGEGATNQPQHF.

This clonotype was observed at least ten times. The V call is TRBV5-4, the J call TRBJ2-1, with D tentatively TRBD2 (5 bases). Trimming removed 4 bases from V and 6 bases from J, with 11 bases in between. CDR1 and CDR2 (germline): SGHNT, YYREEE (reference sequence). The CDR3 covers 13 residues. The CDR3 DNA reads as TGTGCCAGCAGCCGTCGAGGGATCAATGAGCAGTTCTTC. Translation: CASSRRGINEQFF.